The 28 T cell receptor beta chains below all came from one sample that was sequenced in a study of blood T cells in healthy people across ages. The second PCR ran about 6 to 11 cycles with a sample-barcoded 5' primer and J-beta primers. Using its own MiXCR run on the 5' RACE reads, TCRdb lists one record per CDR3 protein. Here the sample spans some 1 million distinct CDR3 sequences, less than 50% being singletons. Input material: blood. These TCRs come from a woman aged 55-70 years in good health.

The V and J genes are TRBV6-6 and TRBJ2-1; TRBD2 matches at 9 bases. The CDR3 totals 15 residues. J gave up 3 bases and V 5 bases, and 5 bases lay outside the gene matches. CDR1 is MNHNY and CDR2 is SVGAGI in the germline V gene (reference sequence). The CDR3 DNA reads as TGTGCCAGCAGTAGGTCTAGCGGGGTCTACAATGAGCAGTTCTTC. Its translation is CASSRSSGVYNEQFF.

J is TRBJ1-5 and V is TRBV10-2; tentative D call: TRBD1 (6 bases). V lost 7 bases and J 7 bases, leaving 14 bases between the germline ends. Germline CDR1 and CDR2: WSHSY and SAAADI. The CDR3 runs 13 residues. The CDR3 is CASKVQGRQPQHF. In DNA form, the CDR3 reads TGCGCCAGCAAAGTACAGGGTAGGCAGCCCCAGCATTTT.

The chain employs TRBV6-1 and TRBJ2-1; 9 nucleotides match TRBD2. The CDR3 is 15 amino acids. After removal of 2 bases from V and 7 bases from J, the junction contained 6 bases not matched to a gene. Germline V gene data show CDR1 as MNHNS and CDR2 as SASEGT. This CDR3 reads CASSEPRLAANEQFF. In DNA form, the CDR3 reads TGTGCCAGCAGTGAACCCCGACTAGCGGCTAATGAGCAGTTCTTC.

The rearrangement joins TRBV10-3 to TRBJ2-1, with D maybe TRBD1 (6 bases). The CDR3 has 14 residues. V lost 10 bases and J 5 bases, leaving 18 bases between the germline ends. In germline, CDR1 is ENHRY, CDR2 SYGVKD. The CDR3 sequence: CATRSGQDDNEQFF. The CDR3 DNA is TGTGCCACTAGATCGGGACAAGACGACAATGAGCAGTTCTTC.

In this sample, this clonotype turned up a few times. The chain has TRBV4-1 and TRBJ2-3; TRBD1 matches at 8 bases. This CDR3 is 17 amino acids long. Trimming cost V 3 bases and J 4 bases; bases outside gene matches: 12. The V gene's germline CDR1 is MGHRA and CDR2 YSYEKL. CDR3 nucleotide sequence: TGCGCCAGCAGCCACCCCTTAACAGGGGGTAAAGCAGATACGCAGTATTTT. Encoded protein: CASSHPLTGGKADTQYF.

This clonotype was detected only a few times. The V and J genes are TRBV29-1 and TRBJ1-5; 8 nucleotides match TRBD1. The CDR3 consists of 12 residues. Germline lookup yields CDR1 SQVTM and CDR2 ANQGSEA. The junction had 4 bases not matched to a gene; V was cut back by 4 bases and J by 8 bases. CDR3: CSVGAGGEPQHF. The CDR3 nucleotides are TGCAGCGTTGGGGCAGGGGGCGAGCCCCAGCATTTT. Combining the CDR3 with reference TRBV29-1 and TRBJ1-5 gives the whole variable domain SAVISQKPSRDICQRGTSLTIQCQVDSQVTMMFWYRQQPGQSLTLIATANQGSEATYESGFVIDKFPISRPNLTFSTLTVSNMSPEDSSIYLCSVGAGGEPQHFGDGTRLSIL.

This clonotype was seen repeatedly, ten times or more. The chain couples TRBV29-1 to TRBJ1-5; 9 bases map to TRBD1. The CDR3 covers 15 residues. Per germline, CDR1 SQVTM and CDR2 ANQGSEA. The V gene end was trimmed by 6 bases and the J gene end by 5 bases; junction bases not matched to a gene: 11. The CDR3 loop reads CSVKYGTGPDQPQHF. The CDR3 DNA reads as TGCAGCGTGAAATACGGGACAGGGCCGGATCAGCCCCAGCATTTT.

This sequence joins TRBV4-1 and TRBJ1-1; TRBD1 matches at 7 bases. V lost 4 bases, J lost 0 bases, and 8 bases stayed unmatched. Germline assignment: CDR1 MGHRA and CDR2 YSYEKL. CDR3 length equals 16 residues. This CDR3 reads CASSLFSGQMNTEAFF. Here the CDR3 DNA reads TGCGCCAGCAGCCTTTTTTCGGGACAGATGAACACTGAAGCTTTCTTT.

The chain is built from TRBV9 and TRBJ2-6; D unclear. Trimming removed 4 bases at V and 1 base at J, with 9 bases between. The CDR3 spans 15 residues. Germline V lookup: CDR1 SGDLS, CDR2 YYNGEE. CDR3 sequence (DNA): TGTGCCAGCAGCAGGGATATTTCTGGGGCCAACGTCCTGACTTTC. Its translation: CASSRDISGANVLTF.

This clonotype occurred a few times. The chain links TRBV11-2 to TRBJ2-1, with 14 nucleotides matching TRBD2. CDR1 SGHAT and CDR2 FQNNGV come from the germline V gene. The CDR3 is 16 residues long. The V and J ends lost 6 bases and 0 bases, in that order; junction bases with no gene match: 1. CDR3 residues: CASRGTSGSSYNEQFF. The CDR3 coding sequence is TGTGCCAGCAGGGGGACTAGCGGGAGCTCCTACAATGAGCAGTTCTTC.

This clonotype was seen a handful of times. The rearrangement joins TRBV7-9 to TRBJ2-1; 7 bases fit TRBD1. Unmatched junction bases numbered 8, after V lost 5 bases and J lost 4 bases. There are 15 residues in the CDR3. Germline V gene sequence: CDR1 SEHNR, CDR2 FQNEAQ (reference sequence). CDR3: CASSPPGQKYNEQFF. CDR3 DNA sequence: TGTGCCAGCAGCCCACCGGGACAGAAATACAATGAGCAGTTCTTC.

The J gene is TRBJ2-7, the V gene TRBV29-1; TRBD1 is a possible D gene (5 bases). This CDR3 contains 15 residues. V lost 3 bases and J 0 bases, leaving 15 bases between the germline ends. The germline gives CDR1 SQVTM, CDR2 ANQGSEA. The CDR3, as DNA: TGCAGCGTTGAGGTCTGGGGCCCAAGCTCCTACGAGCAGTACTTC. Translating gives CSVEVWGPSSYEQYF.

This clonotype was counted a few times. J is TRBJ2-7 and V is TRBV20-1; 9 nucleotides align to TRBD1. The V and J ends lost 5 bases and 0 bases, in that order; junction bases with no gene match: 5. From germline, CDR1 is DFQATT and CDR2 SNEGSKA (reference sequence). The CDR3 consists of 14 residues. The CDR3 is CSAFDRGISYEQYF. The DNA of the CDR3 is TGCAGTGCTTTCGACAGGGGGATCTCCTACGAGCAGTACTTC.

This sequence joins TRBV29-1 and TRBJ2-5; 8 bases align to TRBD1. The J segment lost 7 bases and the V segment lost 4 bases, leaving 5 bases of the junction unmatched. CDR3 size: 12 residues. Germline-derived CDR1 and CDR2 are SQVTM and ANQGSEA. The chain's CDR3 is CSVAGGEVTQYF. Written as DNA, the CDR3 is TGCAGCGTTGCAGGGGGCGAGGTGACCCAGTACTTC.

The chain uses TRBV28 and TRBJ2-2; weak D call: TRBD2 (6 bases). This CDR3 comprises 14 residues. Germline V gene data show CDR1 as MDHEN and CDR2 as SYDVKM. Trimming removed 3 bases at V and 3 bases at J, with 8 bases between. The CDR3 region is CASSFPSDTGELFF. CDR3 sequence (DNA): TGTGCCAGCAGTTTCCCTAGCGACACCGGGGAGCTGTTTTTT.

As regards this clonotype: At one end, the junction sequence differs from germline, possibly due to a read error. The chain joins TRBV4-2 to TRBJ2-1; D perhaps matches TRBD2 (6 bases). Matching the DNA end better, TRBJ2-7 makes the J call doubtful. The CDR3 loop spans 16 amino acids. CDR1 is LGHNA and CDR2 is YNFKEQ in the germline V gene. The CDR3 is CAGSTDSGRSYNEQYF. The CDR3 DNA reads as TGTGCCGGCAGCACTGATAGCGGTCGCTCCTACAATGAGCAGTACTTC.

This chain uses TRBV27 with TRBJ2-1; 9 bases are shared with TRBD1. In germline, CDR1 is MNHEY, CDR2 SMNVEV (reference sequence). The CDR3 consists of 15 residues. The V gene end was trimmed by 6 bases and the J gene end by 3 bases; junction bases not matched to a gene: 6. The CDR3 is CASRMRQGGYNEQFF. The CDR3 nucleotides are TGTGCCAGCAGAATGCGACAGGGGGGCTACAATGAGCAGTTCTTC.

This clonotype was seen just once. The gene calls are TRBV27 and TRBJ2-1, with D perhaps TRBD2 (5 bases). CDR3 length: 17 amino acids. Trimming removed 4 bases from V and 0 bases from J, with 16 bases in between. CDR1 and CDR2 from the germline V gene are MNHEY and SMNVEV (reference sequence). CDR3 DNA: TGTGCCAGCAGTTGGTATTTGCCTAGCAACTCCTACAATGAGCAGTTCTTC. Translated, it gives CASSWYLPSNSYNEQFF.

This clonotype was picked up a small number of times. The V gene is TRBV5-1, the J gene TRBJ2-7; no definite D call. Germline V CDR1 and CDR2: SGHRS, YFSETQ. This CDR3 has 15 residues. V lost 4 bases to trimming and J lost 0 bases, with 14 bases between them. The CDR3 nucleotides read TGCGCCAGCAGCAATGACGGACGGATCTCCTACGAGCAGTACTTC. Encoded protein: CASSNDGRISYEQYF.

This chain connects TRBV10-3 to TRBJ2-1; TRBD2 matches at 9 bases. Germline assignment: CDR1 ENHRY and CDR2 SYGVKD. After removal of 6 bases from V and 7 bases from J, the junction contained 13 bases not matched to a gene. The CDR3 is 16 amino acids. CDR3: CAISPDQREAFNEQFF. Written as DNA, the CDR3 is TGTGCCATCAGCCCGGACCAGCGGGAGGCTTTTAATGAGCAGTTCTTC.

The V and J genes are TRBV27 and TRBJ2-1, with TRBD1 as a possible D gene (6 bases). The CDR3 length is 15 residues. V lost 5 bases to trimming and J lost 3 bases, with 14 bases between them. CDR1 is MNHEY, CDR2 SMNVEV, per germline (reference sequence). CDR3 DNA sequence: TGTGCCAGCAGTCGGGACACCTCAGGCTACAATGAGCAGTTCTTC. This codes for CASSRDTSGYNEQFF.

The chain couples TRBV25-1 to TRBJ1-1, with D hard to call. V gave up 4 bases and J gave up 0 bases, with 12 bases separating them. This CDR3 has 15 residues. In germline, CDR1 is MGHDK, CDR2 SYGVNS. Here the CDR3 reads CASSVPRGLNTEAFF. DNA of the CDR3: TGTGCCAGCAGTGTACCCAGAGGCTTGAACACTGAAGCTTTCTTT.

The chain is built from TRBV5-1 and TRBJ2-7; 11 bases line up with TRBD2. This CDR3 has 15 amino acids. In germline, CDR1 is SGHRS, CDR2 YFSETQ. The junction had 6 bases not matched to a gene; V was cut back by 1 base and J by 6 bases. The CDR3 nucleotides are TGCGCCAGCAGCTTGCTACTAGCGGGAGTGGCCGAGCAGTACTTC. Encoded protein: CASSLLLAGVAEQYF.

This clonotype turned up a few times. The CDR3: CASSLGALAGEPYEQYF. The CDR3 DNA sequence: TGTGCCAGCAGCTTAGGGGCTCTAGCGGGAGAACCCTACGAGCAGTACTTC. The chain couples TRBV7-9 to TRBJ2-7; 10 bases align to TRBD2. Germline V CDR1 and CDR2: SEHNR, FQNEAQ (reference sequence). The CDR3 totals 17 residues. V shed 1 base, J shed 2 bases, and the junction held 8 bases outside the gene matches.

This clonotype has only a few counts. The chain carries TRBV13 and TRBJ2-7; D is ambiguous. V lost 5 bases and J lost 0, with 17 bases in between. The germline V gene has CDR1 PRHDT and CDR2 FYEKMQ (reference sequence). The CDR3 spans 16 residues. The CDR3: CASSIKKTLSSYEQYF. DNA for the CDR3: TGTGCCAGCAGCATCAAGAAAACGTTAAGCTCCTACGAGCAGTACTTC.

The rearrangement links TRBV25-1 to TRBJ2-1, with 8 bases lining up with TRBD2. J gave up 5 bases and V 0 bases, and 6 bases lay outside the gene matches. The CDR3 has 16 residues. In germline, CDR1 is MGHDK, CDR2 SYGVNS. This chain's CDR3 is CASSEYSAGAHNEQFF. CDR3 nucleotides: TGTGCCAGCAGTGAATATTCAGCGGGAGCCCACAATGAGCAGTTCTTC.

The chain is built from TRBV20-1 and TRBJ2-5, with TRBD2 matching over 15 bases. The J call may be wrong; the DNA end is better matched by TRBJ2-7. There are 17 residues in the CDR3. Germline assignment: CDR1 DFQATT and CDR2 SNEGSKA (reference sequence). The CDR3 DNA reads as TGCAGTGTAACCGGACTAGCGGGAGGGGAAATAACATACGAGCAGTACTTC. It specifies CSVTGLAGGEITYEQYF.

This rearrangement joins TRBV27 to TRBJ1-2, with D tentatively TRBD1 (6 bases). V was clipped by 10 bases and J by 4 bases, with 13 bases between them. The CDR3 extends over 12 amino acids. Germline V CDR1 and CDR2: MNHEY, SMNVEV (reference sequence). Here the CDR3 reads CATRLGAYGYTF. For the CDR3, the DNA is TGTGCCACAAGGCTGGGGGCCTATGGCTACACCTTC.